Below, 2 T cell receptor beta chains from the same sample are listed, as sequenced in a study of T cell clones after liver transplantation. The method was immunoSEQ multiplex PCR; TCRdb's version includes in-frame clones alone and lacks a portion of them. The profile shows 75,000 to 95,000 clones, approximately 87% of them singletons. Sequenced material: CD4+ T cells from blood, taken at the 22-month timepoint. These receptors came from a human patient who received a liver transplant. The T cells may come from the graft donor.

The chain recombines TRBV5-5 with TRBJ2-5; D may be TRBD2 (5 bases). This CDR3 contains 12 residues. V shed 2 bases and J shed 4 bases, with 6 bases lying between them. Germline CDR1 SGHKS, CDR2 YYEKEE (reference sequence). The CDR3 protein is CASSFRGETQYF. The CDR3 DNA sequence: TGTGCCAGCAGCTTCCGGGGAGAGACCCAGTACTTC.

The gene calls are TRBV6-4 and TRBJ2-3; 9 nucleotides agree with TRBD2. Losses at the gene ends were 4 bases for V and 0 bases for J; bases not matched to a gene: 2. This CDR3 spans 15 amino acids. Germline V gene data show CDR1 as MRHNA and CDR2 as SNTAGT. The CDR3 DNA is TGTGCCAGCAGTGCCAGCGGGGGGAGCACAGATACGCAGTATTTT. It codes for CASSASGGSTDTQYF.